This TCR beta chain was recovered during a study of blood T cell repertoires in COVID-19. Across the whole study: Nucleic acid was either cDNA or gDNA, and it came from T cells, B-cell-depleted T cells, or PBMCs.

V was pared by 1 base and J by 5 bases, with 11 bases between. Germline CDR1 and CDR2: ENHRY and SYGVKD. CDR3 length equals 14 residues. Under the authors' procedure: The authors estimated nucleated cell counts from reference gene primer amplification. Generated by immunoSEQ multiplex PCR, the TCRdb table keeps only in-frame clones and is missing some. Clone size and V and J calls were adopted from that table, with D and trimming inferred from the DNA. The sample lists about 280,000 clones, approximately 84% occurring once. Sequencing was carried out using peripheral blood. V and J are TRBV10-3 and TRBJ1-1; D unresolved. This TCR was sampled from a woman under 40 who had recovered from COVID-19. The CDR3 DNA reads TGTGCCATCAGTGAGTGGGGTGGAGGAACTGAAGCTTTCTTT. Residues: CAISEWGGGTEAFF.